The clone carrying this T cell receptor beta chain appeared many times. Its matching antigen is unknown. The authors ran a second PCR of roughly 7 to 11 cycles using a sample-barcoded 5' primer and a J-beta primer mix. TCRdb reprocessed the 5' RACE reads via MiXCR and lists one record per CDR3 protein. Of about 970,000 distinct CDR3 sequences detected, roughly 51% appear once; the ten largest clones hold roughly 23%. V was pared by 5 bases and J by 3 bases, with 13 bases between. The CDR3 contains 14 residues. This sample is part of a study of blood T cells in healthy people across ages. Overall study: Through template switching, about one barcoded beta molecule was captured per two T cells, as measured in model experiments.

Findings and caveats of the study: Long-lived donors exceeded aged donors in naive CD4+ cells and diversity.

The sequence derives from a woman aged 60-75 years in good health. Sequenced material: blood. The chain joins TRBV12-3 or TRBV12-4 to TRBJ2-5, with D possibly matching TRBD1 (6 bases). The CDR3 bases are TGTGCCAGCAGTGGGACATATTCAAAAGAGACCCAGTACTTC. Protein: CASSGTYSKETQYF.